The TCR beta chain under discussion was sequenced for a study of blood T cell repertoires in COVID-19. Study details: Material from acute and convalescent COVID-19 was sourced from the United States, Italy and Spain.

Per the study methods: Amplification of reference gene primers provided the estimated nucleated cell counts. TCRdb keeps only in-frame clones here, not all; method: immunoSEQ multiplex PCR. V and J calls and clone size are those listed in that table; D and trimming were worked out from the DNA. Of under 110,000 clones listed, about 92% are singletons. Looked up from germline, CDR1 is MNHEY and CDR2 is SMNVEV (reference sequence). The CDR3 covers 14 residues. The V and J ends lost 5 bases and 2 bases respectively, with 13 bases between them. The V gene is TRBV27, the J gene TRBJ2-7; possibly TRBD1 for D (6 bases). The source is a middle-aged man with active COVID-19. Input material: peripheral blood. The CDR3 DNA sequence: TGTGCCAGCAGTAGAAACAGGGTTACCTACGAGCAGTACTTC. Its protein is CASSRNRVTYEQYF.